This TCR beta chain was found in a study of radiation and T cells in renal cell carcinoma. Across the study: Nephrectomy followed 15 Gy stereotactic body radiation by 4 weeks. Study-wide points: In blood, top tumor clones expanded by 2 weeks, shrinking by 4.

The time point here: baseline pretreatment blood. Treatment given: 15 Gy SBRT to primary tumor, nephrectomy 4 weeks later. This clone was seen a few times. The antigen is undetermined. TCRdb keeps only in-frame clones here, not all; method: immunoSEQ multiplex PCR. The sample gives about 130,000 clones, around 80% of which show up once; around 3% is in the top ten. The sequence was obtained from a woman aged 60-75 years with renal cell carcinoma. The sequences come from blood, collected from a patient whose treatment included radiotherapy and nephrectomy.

CDR3 sequence (DNA): TGTGCCAGCAGTGTAGGTAGGAGAACTGAAGCTTTCTTT. Protein sequence: CASSVGRRTEAFF. The chain links TRBV2 to TRBJ1-1, with no clear D. V was cut by 4 bases and J by 5 bases, with 11 bases left in between. CDR3 length: 13 amino acids. The germline CDR1 and CDR2 sequences are SNHLY and FYNNEI.